What follows are 4 T cell receptor beta chains derived from one specimen sequenced in a study of human T cells and chemical hapten exposure. The time point is: pre-sensitization, week 0. Regarding treatment: therapeutic diphenylcyclopropenone sensitization with weekly scalp DPC. TCRdb reprocessed the RACE reads via MiXCR and lists one record per CDR3 protein. This sample has 300,000 to 400,000 distinct CDR3 sequences, with more than 4.5% found just once. The sequences come from whole blood, collected in connection with sensitization to the hapten diphenylcyclopropenone (DPC). These receptors all stem from a woman in her fifties or sixties with alopecia areata. Some clones in this sample may be carry-over from other donors' samples.

This clonotype showed up many times. V usage is TRBV20-1 and J usage is TRBJ1-6; D unresolved. CDR3 size: 15 residues. Germline lookup yields CDR1 DFQATT and CDR2 SNEGSKA (reference sequence). Trimming stripped 2 bases from V and 0 bases from J, with 8 bases between. The CDR3 nucleotides are TGCAGTGCTAGACGCGGGAGCTCCTATAATTCACCCCTCCACTTT. The encoded protein is CSARRGSSYNSPLHF.

This clonotype was seen at least ten times. The chain uses TRBV12-3 or TRBV12-4 and TRBJ2-3, with 7 bases fitting TRBD2. With V trimmed by 6 bases and J by 2 bases, 8 bases remained unmatched. The CDR3 is 15 amino acids. CDR3 sequence: CASSLVAGLTDTQYF. CDR3 bases: TGTGCCAGCAGCCTTGTAGCGGGCCTCACAGATACGCAGTATTTT.

V usage is TRBV27 and J usage is TRBJ2-3, with 12 bases identical to TRBD2. CDR3 size: 17 residues. J was trimmed by 4 bases and V by 3 bases; bases with no gene match: 8. Germline loops: CDR1 MNHEY, CDR2 SMNVEV (reference sequence). CDR3 nucleotide sequence: TGTGCCAGCAGTTTCCCTAGCGGGAGGGCCAAGCCAGATACGCAGTATTTT. It yields the protein CASSFPSGRAKPDTQYF.

This clonotype was seen more than once but under ten times. This chain links TRBV27 with TRBJ2-5; a possible D gene is TRBD1 (5 bases). CDR1 and CDR2 (germline): MNHEY, SMNVEV (reference sequence). This CDR3 contains 15 residues. V lost 4 bases and J lost 5, with 17 bases in between. In DNA form, the CDR3 reads TGTGCCAGCAGTTCGGAAGGGGCATTTTGGGAGACCCAGTACTTC. It specifies CASSSEGAFWETQYF.